The 20 T cell receptor beta chains presented below share a single source sample, sequenced in a study of cytomegalovirus exposure and HLA in healthy donors (TCRdb year 2017). The library came from the immunoSEQ multiplex PCR assay. A mixture of 60 forward primers for TCR Vbeta segments and 13 reverse primers for TCR Jbeta segments was used in the multiplex PCR. The table was pulled from immuneACCESS by TCRdb, which kept in-frame rearrangements only. Such tables lose some clones; where checked, under half of the loss comes from unresolved V genes, and the rest has no known cause. The sample profile shows about 120,000 clones; 78% of them were found once. The top ten clonotypes cover 3% to 4% of the sample. Sequenced input: PBMCs. The origin of the receptors is a woman aged 30 to 39 in good health and CMV-seropositive.

The genes are TRBV7-2 and TRBJ1-1; TRBD1 matches 8 bases. The CDR3 is made up of 15 amino acids. The V and J ends lost 5 bases and 7 bases, in that order; junction bases with no gene match: 12. CDR1 is SGHTA, CDR2 FQGNSA, per germline. The CDR3 region has the DNA TGTGCCAGCAGCCCTCCTGTCCAGGGGGCAGTTGAAGCTTTCTTT. It encodes CASSPPVQGAVEAFF.

The chain's CDR3 is CASRGQGFYGYTF. The DNA for the CDR3 is TGTGCCAGCAGAGGTCAGGGGTTCTATGGCTACACCTTC. The rearrangement joins TRBV28 to TRBJ1-2, with D perhaps TRBD1 (6 bases). The ends were cut back, 6 bases at V and 4 bases at J, with 12 bases in the middle. The CDR3 runs 13 residues. Germline CDR1 and CDR2: MDHEN and SYDVKM.

The chain carries TRBV27 and TRBJ2-2; 8 positions match TRBD2. The CDR3 runs 15 residues. Looked up from germline, CDR1 is MNHEY and CDR2 is SMNVEV (reference sequence). Trimming cost V 4 bases and J 6 bases; bases outside gene matches: 7. Here the CDR3 DNA reads TGTGCCAGCAGTTGGCTGGGGCGGGGGGCCGGGGAGCTGTTTTTT. It specifies CASSWLGRGAGELFF.

CDR3 loop: CASRGGYEQYF. The CDR3 DNA reads TGTGCCAGCAGGGGGGGCTACGAGCAGTACTTC. The chain combines TRBV28 with TRBJ2-7, with a weak D call TRBD2 (6 bases). Trimming removed 6 bases from V and 3 bases from J, with 6 bases in between. CDR1 is MDHEN and CDR2 is SYDVKM in the germline V gene. The CDR3 has 11 residues.

The CDR3: CASSSRRGEQYF. DNA of the CDR3: TGTGCCAGCAGTTCGAGGCGTGGCGAGCAGTACTTC. The chain uses TRBV27 and TRBJ2-7; D not certain. The CDR3 covers 12 residues. The germline gives CDR1 MNHEY, CDR2 SMNVEV (reference sequence). Trimming shortened V by 4 bases and J by 6 bases, and 10 bases separated the two germline ends.

This chain connects TRBV7-9 to TRBJ1-6; possibly TRBD1 for D (5 bases). This CDR3 has 18 residues. The germline V gene has CDR1 SEHNR and CDR2 FQNEAQ (reference sequence). V was shortened by 0 bases and J by 0 bases, with 12 bases between the two germline ends. CDR3 loop: CASSLAGPGLSYNSPLHF. For the CDR3, the DNA is TGTGCCAGCAGCTTAGCCGGGCCAGGGCTCTCCTATAATTCACCCCTCCACTTT.

This chain connects TRBV7-3 to TRBJ1-1, with 7 bases aligning to TRBD1. J was trimmed by 0 bases and V by 4 bases; bases with no gene match: 2. Germline loops: CDR1 SGHTA, CDR2 FQGTGA. This CDR3 comprises 14 residues. CDR3 sequence reads: CASSSQGMNTEAFF. In nucleotides, the CDR3 is TGTGCCAGCAGCTCACAGGGGATGAACACTGAAGCTTTCTTT.

This clone occurred once. This chain joins TRBV28 and TRBJ2-7, with 7 positions matching TRBD1. The V segment lost 2 bases and the J segment 2 bases; nucleotides outside the gene matches: 9. CDR1 is MDHEN, CDR2 SYDVKM, per germline. The CDR3 is made up of 16 amino acids. The CDR3 spells CASSLALTGSTYEQYF. The CDR3 coding sequence is TGTGCCAGCAGTTTAGCCCTGACAGGGAGCACCTACGAGCAGTACTTC.

This rearrangement joins TRBV18 to TRBJ2-1; 8 positions agree with TRBD2. The junction had 10 bases not matched to a gene; V was cut back by 6 bases and J by 3 bases. CDR3 length equals 16 residues. The germline gives CDR1 KGHSH, CDR2 LQKENI. CDR3: CASSTMSGGVYNEQFF. The CDR3 DNA reads TGTGCCAGCTCCACAATGAGCGGGGGCGTCTACAATGAGCAGTTCTTC.

This clone was seen just once. The chain has TRBV7-2 and TRBJ2-1, with D possibly TRBD2 on 6 matching bases. Trimming left V 8 bases short and J 2 bases short, with 16 bases between. The CDR3 is 15 residues long. Germline assignment: CDR1 SGHTA and CDR2 FQGNSA. The CDR3 region is CASLRPGRTYNEQFF. The DNA of the CDR3 is TGTGCCAGCTTACGGCCGGGGAGGACCTACAATGAGCAGTTCTTC.

This clone showed up just a few times. In the same sample, other DNA sequences code for this CDR3. CDR3 protein: CASSFQGTTGELFF. CDR3 in DNA: TGTGCCAGCAGCTTCCAGGGGACCACCGGGGAGCTGTTTTTT. This chain connects TRBV7-2 to TRBJ2-2, with D tentatively TRBD1 (6 bases). Germline CDR1 and CDR2: SGHTA and FQGNSA. The CDR3 contains 14 residues. Trimming removed 3 bases at V and 4 bases at J, with 9 bases between.

V is TRBV9 and J is TRBJ2-7; 7 bases match TRBD1. CDR1 is SGDLS, CDR2 YYNGEE, per germline. Trimming took 0 bases from V and 5 from J; bases not matched to a gene: 11. This CDR3 is built from 16 residues. CDR3 in amino acids: CASSVGPGDRVHEQYF. CDR3 coding DNA: TGTGCCAGCAGCGTAGGTCCCGGCGACAGGGTCCACGAGCAGTACTTC. The full variable domain, rest sourced from reference TRBV9 and TRBJ2-7, is DSGVTQTPKHLITATGQRVTLRCSPRSGDLSVYWYQQSLDQGLQFLIQYYNGEERAKGNILERFSAQQFPDLHSELNLSSLELGDSALYFCASSVGPGDRVHEQYFGPGTRLTVT.

CDR3 in DNA: TGTGCCAGCTCACCTCGGCAGGGGAACACCGGGGAGCTGTTTTTT. It specifies CASSPRQGNTGELFF. V and J are TRBV18 and TRBJ2-2; TRBD1 is a possible D gene (5 bases). Deletions cut 3 bases from V and 1 base from J, with 9 bases between. CDR3 length: 15 residues. Germline lookup yields CDR1 KGHSH and CDR2 LQKENI.

The genes are TRBV5-1 and TRBJ1-1; D remains unclear. From germline, CDR1 is SGHRS and CDR2 YFSETQ. There are 15 residues in the CDR3. V lost 0 bases to trimming and J lost 3 bases, with 12 bases between them. DNA for the CDR3: TGCGCCAGCAGCTTGGGATGGGAGGAGGACACTGAAGCTTTCTTT. Encoded protein: CASSLGWEEDTEAFF.

This chain joins TRBV29-1 and TRBJ2-1; D is unclear. The CDR3 spans 12 residues. V shed 1 base and J shed 5 bases, with 6 bases lying between them. Germline V CDR1 and CDR2: SQVTM, ANQGSEA. CDR3 bases: TGCAGCGTTGAAGCAGGCAACAATGAGCAGTTCTTC. This sequence encodes CSVEAGNNEQFF.

The chain recombines TRBV7-9 with TRBJ2-1; possibly TRBD2 for D (6 bases). Germline V gene data show CDR1 as SEHNR and CDR2 as FQNEAQ (reference sequence). The V end was cut by 5 bases, the J end by 4 bases, with 15 bases between. The CDR3 has 15 residues. The CDR3 DNA sequence: TGTGCCAGCAGCACTTGGGCGGGGCCATACAATGAGCAGTTCTTC. Protein sequence: CASSTWAGPYNEQFF.

The chain recombines TRBV7-9 with TRBJ2-2, with D possibly being TRBD1 (6 bases). This CDR3 spans 15 amino acids. The V gene's germline CDR1 is SEHNR and CDR2 FQNEAQ (reference sequence). Trimming removed 4 bases from V and 4 bases from J, with 13 bases in between. The CDR3 DNA is TGTGCCAGCAGCTCATACAGGGACGGCACCGGGGAGCTGTTTTTT. It codes for CASSSYRDGTGELFF.

J is TRBJ2-7 and V is TRBV13, with a tentative D call TRBD1 (6 bases). Germline assignment: CDR1 PRHDT and CDR2 FYEKMQ (reference sequence). The germline V and J ends were trimmed by 5 bases and 2 bases, with 16 bases remaining between them. CDR3 length: 15 residues. CDR3 nucleotides: TGTGCCAGCAGCCATGACAGGTCCCCTCCCTACGAGCAGTACTTC. Encoded protein: CASSHDRSPPYEQYF.

The genes are TRBV7-2 and TRBJ1-1; tentative D call: TRBD1 (6 bases). V dropped 5 bases and J dropped 5 bases, with 15 bases sitting between them. The germline gives CDR1 SGHTA, CDR2 FQGNSA. This CDR3 is 14 amino acids long. CDR3 amino acids: CASSPRPRGTEAFF. In nucleotides, the CDR3 is TGTGCCAGCAGCCCGAGGCCGAGGGGGACTGAAGCTTTCTTT. Variable domain in full (rest from reference TRBV7-2 and TRBJ1-1): GAGVSQSPSNKVTEKGKDVELRCDPISGHTALYWYRQSLGQGLEFLIYFQGNSAPDKSGLPSDRFSAERTGGSVSTLTIQRTQQEDSAVYLCASSPRPRGTEAFFGQGTRLTVV.

The genes are TRBV5-4 and TRBJ1-1; 11 bases map to TRBD1. In germline, CDR1 is SGHNT, CDR2 YYREEE (reference sequence). Losses at the gene ends were 4 bases for V and 7 bases for J; bases not matched to a gene: 9. This CDR3 is 15 amino acids long. CDR3 in DNA: TGTGCCAGCAGCGTTGGGACAGGGGGGGGGAGTGAAGCTTTCTTT. Translating it yields CASSVGTGGGSEAFF.